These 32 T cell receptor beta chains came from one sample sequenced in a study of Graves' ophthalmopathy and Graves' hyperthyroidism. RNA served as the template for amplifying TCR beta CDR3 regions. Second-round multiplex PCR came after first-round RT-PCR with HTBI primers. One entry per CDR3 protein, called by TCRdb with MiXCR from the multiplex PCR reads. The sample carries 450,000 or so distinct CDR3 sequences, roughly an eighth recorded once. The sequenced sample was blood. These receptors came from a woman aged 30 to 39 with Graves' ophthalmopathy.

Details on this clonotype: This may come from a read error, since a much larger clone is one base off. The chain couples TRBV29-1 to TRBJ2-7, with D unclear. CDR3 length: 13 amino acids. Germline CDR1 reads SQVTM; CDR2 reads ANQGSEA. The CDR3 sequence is CSIEDAHSYEQYF. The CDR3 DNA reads TGCAGCATTGAAGACGCCCACTCCTACGAGCAGTACTTC.

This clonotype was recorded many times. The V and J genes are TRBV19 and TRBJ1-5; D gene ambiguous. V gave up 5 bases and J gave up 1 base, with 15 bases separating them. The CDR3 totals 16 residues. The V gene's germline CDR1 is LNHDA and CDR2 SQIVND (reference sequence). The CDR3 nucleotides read TGTGCCAGTAGTGCAAGAGGATTTGACAGCAATCAGCCCCAGCATTTT. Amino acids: CASSARGFDSNQPQHF. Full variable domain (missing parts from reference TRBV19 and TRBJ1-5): DGGITQSPKYLFRKEGQNVTLSCEQNLNHDAMYWYRQDPGQGLRLIYYSQIVNDFQKGDIAEGYSVSREKKESFPLTVTSAQKNPTAFYLCASSARGFDSNQPQHFGDGTRLSIL.

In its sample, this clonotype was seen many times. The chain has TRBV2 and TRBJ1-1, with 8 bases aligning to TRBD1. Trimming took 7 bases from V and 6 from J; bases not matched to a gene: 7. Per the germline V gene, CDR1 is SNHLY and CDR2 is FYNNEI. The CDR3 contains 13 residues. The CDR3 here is CASNAPTGAEAFF. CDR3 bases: TGTGCCAGCAACGCGCCGACAGGGGCTGAAGCTTTCTTT.

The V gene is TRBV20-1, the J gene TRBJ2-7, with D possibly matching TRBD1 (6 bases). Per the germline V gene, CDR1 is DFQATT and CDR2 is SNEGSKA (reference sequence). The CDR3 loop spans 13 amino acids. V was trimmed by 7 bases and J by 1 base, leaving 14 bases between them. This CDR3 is CSGPPTGSYEQYF. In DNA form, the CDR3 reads TGCAGTGGACCGCCGACAGGATCCTACGAGCAGTACTTC.

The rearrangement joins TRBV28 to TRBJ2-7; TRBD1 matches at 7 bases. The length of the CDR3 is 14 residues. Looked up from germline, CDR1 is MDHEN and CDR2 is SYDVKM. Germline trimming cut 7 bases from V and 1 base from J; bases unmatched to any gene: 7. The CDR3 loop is CASISGTVSYEQYF. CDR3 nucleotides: TGTGCCAGCATATCGGGGACAGTTTCCTACGAGCAGTACTTC.

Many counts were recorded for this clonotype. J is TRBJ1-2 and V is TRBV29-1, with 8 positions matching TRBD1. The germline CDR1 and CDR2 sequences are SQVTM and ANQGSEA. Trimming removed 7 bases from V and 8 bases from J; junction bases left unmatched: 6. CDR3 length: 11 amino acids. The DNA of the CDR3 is TGCAGCGAGGTGACAGGGGACGGCTACACCTTC. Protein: CSEVTGDGYTF.

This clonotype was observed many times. CDR3 nucleotide sequence: TGTGCCAGCAGTTTTACGGACCACGAGCAGTACTTC. Translated: CASSFTDHEQYF. The gene calls are TRBV28 and TRBJ2-7; D call uncertain. From germline, CDR1 is MDHEN and CDR2 SYDVKM. Trimming removed 3 bases from V and 5 bases from J, with 8 bases in between. The CDR3 covers 12 residues.

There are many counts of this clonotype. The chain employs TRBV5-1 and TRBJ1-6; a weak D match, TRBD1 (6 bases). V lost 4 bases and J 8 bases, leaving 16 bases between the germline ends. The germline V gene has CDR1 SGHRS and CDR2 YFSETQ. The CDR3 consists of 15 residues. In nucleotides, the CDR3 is TGCGCCAGCAGCACCGGTCAGGGGTATGATTCACCCCTCCACTTT. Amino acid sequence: CASSTGQGYDSPLHF. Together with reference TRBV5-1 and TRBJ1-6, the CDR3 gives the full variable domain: KAGVTQTPRYLIKTRGQQVTLSCSPISGHRSVSWYQQTPGQGLQFLFEYFSETQRNKGNFPGRFSGRQFSNSRSEMNVSTLELGDSALYLCASSTGQGYDSPLHFGNGTRLTVT.

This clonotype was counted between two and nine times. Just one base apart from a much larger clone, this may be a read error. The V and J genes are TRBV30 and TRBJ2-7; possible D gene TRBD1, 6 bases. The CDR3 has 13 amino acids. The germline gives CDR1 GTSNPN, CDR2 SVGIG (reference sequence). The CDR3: CARSVGTLYEQYF. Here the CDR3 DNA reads TGTGCCCGGAGTGTCGGGACACTCTACGAGCAGTACTTC.

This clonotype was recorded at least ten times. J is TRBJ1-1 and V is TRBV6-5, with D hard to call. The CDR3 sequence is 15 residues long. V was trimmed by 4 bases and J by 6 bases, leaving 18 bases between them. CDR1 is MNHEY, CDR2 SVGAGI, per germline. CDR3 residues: CASSLRVDMESEAFF. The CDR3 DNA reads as TGTGCCAGCAGTTTGCGTGTCGACATGGAGTCTGAAGCTTTCTTT.

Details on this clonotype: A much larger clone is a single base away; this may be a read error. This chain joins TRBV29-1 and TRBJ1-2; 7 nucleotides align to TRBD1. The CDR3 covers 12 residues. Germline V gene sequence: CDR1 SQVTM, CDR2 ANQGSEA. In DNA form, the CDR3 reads TGCAGCGTTGGGGACAGCGCCTATAGCTACACCTTC. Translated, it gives CSVGDSAYSYTF.

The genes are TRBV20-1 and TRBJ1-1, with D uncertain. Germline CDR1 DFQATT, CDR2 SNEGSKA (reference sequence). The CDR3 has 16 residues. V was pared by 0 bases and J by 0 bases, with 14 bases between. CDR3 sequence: CSARDPEGKMNTEAFF. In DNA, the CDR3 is TGCAGTGCTAGAGATCCGGAAGGGAAAATGAACACTGAAGCTTTCTTT.

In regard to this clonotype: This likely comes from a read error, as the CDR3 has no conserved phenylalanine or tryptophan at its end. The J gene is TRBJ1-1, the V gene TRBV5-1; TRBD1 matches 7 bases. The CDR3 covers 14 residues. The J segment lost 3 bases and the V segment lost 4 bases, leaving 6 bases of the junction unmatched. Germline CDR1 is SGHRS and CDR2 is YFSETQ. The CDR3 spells CASSLGGQDTEAFY. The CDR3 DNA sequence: TGCGCCAGCAGCCTGGGCGGACAGGACACTGAAGCTTTCTAT.

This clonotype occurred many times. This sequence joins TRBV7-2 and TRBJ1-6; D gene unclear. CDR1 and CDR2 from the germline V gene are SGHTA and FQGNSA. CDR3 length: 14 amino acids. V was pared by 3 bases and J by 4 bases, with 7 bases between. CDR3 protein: CASSFGPYNSPLHF. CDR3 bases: TGTGCCAGCAGCTTCGGGCCTTATAATTCACCCCTCCACTTT. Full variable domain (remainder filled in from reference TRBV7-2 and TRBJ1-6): GAGVSQSPSNKVTEKGKDVELRCDPISGHTALYWYRQSLGQGLEFLIYFQGNSAPDKSGLPSDRFSAERTGGSVSTLTIQRTQQEDSAVYLCASSFGPYNSPLHFGNGTRLTVT.

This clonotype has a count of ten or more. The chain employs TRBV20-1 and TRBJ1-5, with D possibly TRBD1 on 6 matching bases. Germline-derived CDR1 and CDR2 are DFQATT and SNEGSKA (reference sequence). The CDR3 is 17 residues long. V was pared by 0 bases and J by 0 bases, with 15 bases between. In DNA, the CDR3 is TGCAGTGCTAGAGACGTGGGGGCCCAATATAGCAATCAGCCCCAGCATTTT. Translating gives CSARDVGAQYSNQPQHF.

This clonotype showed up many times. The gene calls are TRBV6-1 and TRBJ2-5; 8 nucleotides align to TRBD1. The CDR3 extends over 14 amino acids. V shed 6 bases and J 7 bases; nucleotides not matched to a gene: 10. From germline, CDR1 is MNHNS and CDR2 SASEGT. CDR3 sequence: CASRDRGQDPTQYF. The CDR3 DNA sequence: TGTGCCAGCAGAGACAGGGGACAAGATCCGACCCAGTACTTC.

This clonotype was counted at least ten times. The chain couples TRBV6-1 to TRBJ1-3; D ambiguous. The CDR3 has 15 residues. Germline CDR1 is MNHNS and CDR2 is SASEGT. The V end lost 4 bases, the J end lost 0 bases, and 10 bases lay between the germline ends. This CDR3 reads CASSGDATSGNTIYF. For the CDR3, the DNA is TGTGCCAGCAGTGGCGACGCGACCTCTGGAAACACCATATATTTT.

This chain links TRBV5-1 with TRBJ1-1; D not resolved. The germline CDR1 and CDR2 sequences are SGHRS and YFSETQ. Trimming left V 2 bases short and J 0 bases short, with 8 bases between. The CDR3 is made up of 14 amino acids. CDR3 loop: CASSFYSLNTEAFF. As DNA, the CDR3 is TGCGCCAGCAGCTTCTATTCCCTGAACACTGAAGCTTTCTTT.

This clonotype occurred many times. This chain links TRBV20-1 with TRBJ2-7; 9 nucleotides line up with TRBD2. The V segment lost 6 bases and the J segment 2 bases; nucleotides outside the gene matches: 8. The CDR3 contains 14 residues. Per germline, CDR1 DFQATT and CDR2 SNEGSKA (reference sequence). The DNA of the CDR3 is TGCAGTGCCACCCCGGGACTAGCCCCCTACGAGCAGTACTTC. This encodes CSATPGLAPYEQYF.

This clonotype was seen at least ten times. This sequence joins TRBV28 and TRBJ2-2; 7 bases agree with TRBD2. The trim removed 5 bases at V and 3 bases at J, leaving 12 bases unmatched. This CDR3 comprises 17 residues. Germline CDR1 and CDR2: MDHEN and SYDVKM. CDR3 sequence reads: CASSASIIAGDTGELFF. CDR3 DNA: TGTGCCAGCAGTGCCTCGATCATTGCGGGGGACACCGGGGAGCTGTTTTTT.

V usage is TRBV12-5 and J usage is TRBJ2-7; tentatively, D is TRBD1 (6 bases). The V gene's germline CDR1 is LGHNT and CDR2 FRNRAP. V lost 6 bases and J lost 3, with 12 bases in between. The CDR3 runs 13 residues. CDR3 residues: CASGQGSLYEQYF. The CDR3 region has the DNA TGTGCTAGTGGACAGGGATCACTCTACGAGCAGTACTTC.

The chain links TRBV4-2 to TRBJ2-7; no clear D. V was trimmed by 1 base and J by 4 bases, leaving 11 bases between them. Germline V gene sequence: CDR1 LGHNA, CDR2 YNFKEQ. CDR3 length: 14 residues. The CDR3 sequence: CASSQAWETYEQYF. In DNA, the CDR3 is TGTGCCAGCAGCCAAGCTTGGGAAACGTACGAGCAGTACTTC.

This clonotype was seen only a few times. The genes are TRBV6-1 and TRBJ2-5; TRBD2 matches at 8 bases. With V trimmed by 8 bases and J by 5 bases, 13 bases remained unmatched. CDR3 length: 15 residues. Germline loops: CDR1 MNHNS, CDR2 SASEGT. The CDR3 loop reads CASFKAGGSSETQYF. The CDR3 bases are TGTGCCAGCTTTAAGGCGGGGGGAAGCTCGGAGACCCAGTACTTC.

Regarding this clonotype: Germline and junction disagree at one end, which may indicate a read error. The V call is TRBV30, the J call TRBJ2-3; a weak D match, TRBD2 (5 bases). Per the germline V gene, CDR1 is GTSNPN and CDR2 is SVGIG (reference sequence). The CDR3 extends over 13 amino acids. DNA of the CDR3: TGTGCCCGGAGCGGACCTTCCACAGATACGCAGTATTTT. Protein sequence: CARSGPSTDTQYF.

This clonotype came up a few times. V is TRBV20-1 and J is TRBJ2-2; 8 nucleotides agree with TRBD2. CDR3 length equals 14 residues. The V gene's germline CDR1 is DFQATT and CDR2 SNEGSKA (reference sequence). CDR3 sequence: CAHVKAGGTGELFF. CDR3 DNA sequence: TGCGCCCACGTTAAGGCGGGGGGCACCGGGGAGCTGTTTTTT.

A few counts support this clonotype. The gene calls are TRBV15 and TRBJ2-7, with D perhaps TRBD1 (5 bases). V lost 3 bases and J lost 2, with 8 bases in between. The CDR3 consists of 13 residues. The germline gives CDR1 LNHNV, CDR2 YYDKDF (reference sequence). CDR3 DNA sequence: TGTGCCACCAGCAGGGACAATACCTACGAGCAGTACTTC. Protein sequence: CATSRDNTYEQYF.

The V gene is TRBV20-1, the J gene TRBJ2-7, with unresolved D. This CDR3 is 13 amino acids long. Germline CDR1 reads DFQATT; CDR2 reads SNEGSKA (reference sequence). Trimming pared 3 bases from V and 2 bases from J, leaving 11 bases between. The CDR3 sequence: CSASGQTTYEQYF. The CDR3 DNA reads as TGCAGTGCTAGTGGTCAGACCACCTACGAGCAGTACTTC.

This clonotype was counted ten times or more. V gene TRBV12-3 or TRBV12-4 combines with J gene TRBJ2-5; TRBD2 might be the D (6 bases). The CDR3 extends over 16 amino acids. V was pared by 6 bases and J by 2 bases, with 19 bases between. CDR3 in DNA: TGTGCCAGCAGCCCGAAGCCCCCCCGGGGGCAAGAGACCCAGTACTTC. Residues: CASSPKPPRGQETQYF.

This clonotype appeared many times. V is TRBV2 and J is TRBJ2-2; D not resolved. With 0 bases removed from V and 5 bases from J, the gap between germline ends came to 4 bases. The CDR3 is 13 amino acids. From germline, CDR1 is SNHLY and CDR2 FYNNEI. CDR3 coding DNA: TGTGCCAGCAGTGAAGCGAGGACCGGGGAGCTGTTTTTT. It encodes CASSEARTGELFF.

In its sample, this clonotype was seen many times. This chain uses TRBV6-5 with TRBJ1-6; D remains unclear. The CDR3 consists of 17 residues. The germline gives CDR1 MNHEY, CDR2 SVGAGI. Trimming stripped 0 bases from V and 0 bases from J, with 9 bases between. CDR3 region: CASSYSAVSSYNSPLHF. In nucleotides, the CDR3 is TGTGCCAGCAGTTACTCCGCTGTGAGCTCCTATAATTCACCCCTCCACTTT.

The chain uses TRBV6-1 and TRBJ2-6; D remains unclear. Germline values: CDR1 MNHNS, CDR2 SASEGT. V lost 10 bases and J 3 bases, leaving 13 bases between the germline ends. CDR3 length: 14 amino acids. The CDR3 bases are TGTGCCACCCAGAAGGGCTTTGGGGCCAACGTCCTGACTTTC. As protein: CATQKGFGANVLTF.

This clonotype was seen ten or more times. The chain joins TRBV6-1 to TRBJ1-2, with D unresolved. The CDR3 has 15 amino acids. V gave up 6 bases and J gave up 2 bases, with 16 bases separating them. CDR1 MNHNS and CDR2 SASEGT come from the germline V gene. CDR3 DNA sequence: TGTGCCAGCAGACGCACCTCGGCCGAGAACTATGGCTACACCTTC. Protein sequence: CASRRTSAENYGYTF.